One and the same sample provided the 16 T cell receptor beta chains below, sequenced in a study of T cell changes during pregnancy in multiple sclerosis. Some clones are missing from TCRdb's copy, which holds only in-frame ones; the method was immunoSEQ multiplex PCR. The sample records roughly 120,000 clones, approximately 90% being singletons. Specimen: peripheral blood, collected in the third trimester of pregnancy. The receptors shown here come from a female donor with multiple sclerosis, enrolled in a pregnancy study.

The V call is TRBV5-1, the J call TRBJ2-7, with a weak D call TRBD2 (6 bases). The CDR3 has 14 amino acids. Germline V gives CDR1 SGHRS, CDR2 YFSETQ. The V gene lost 4 bases and the J gene lost 7 bases, with 18 bases spanning the gap. The CDR3 nucleotides are TGCGCCAGCAGCCCCGGGACTTTGGGCGGGGAGCAGTACTTC. It codes for CASSPGTLGGEQYF.

This chain joins TRBV28 and TRBJ2-7, with 9 bases fitting TRBD1. Trimming at V came to 3 bases and at J to 4 bases, leaving 4 bases not matched to a gene. CDR3 length equals 14 residues. Per germline, CDR1 MDHEN and CDR2 SYDVKM. CDR3 sequence (DNA): TGTGCCAGCAGTTTCCTGACAGGGGGATACGAGCAGTACTTC. Its translation is CASSFLTGGYEQYF.

The rearrangement uses TRBV6-5 and TRBJ2-6, with D possibly being TRBD1 (6 bases). The ends were cut back, 5 bases at V and 2 bases at J, with 10 bases in the middle. This CDR3 contains 15 residues. Germline CDR1 and CDR2: MNHEY and SVGAGI. This CDR3 reads CASSPSGAGANVLTF. Written as DNA, the CDR3 is TGTGCCAGCAGTCCTTCAGGGGCTGGGGCCAACGTCCTGACTTTC.

The chain joins TRBV9 to TRBJ2-1; no clear D gene. The CDR3 sequence is 16 residues long. The germline V gene encodes CDR1 SGDLS and CDR2 YYNGEE. V gave up 0 bases and J gave up 7 bases, with 17 bases separating them. The CDR3 spells CASSVEVRTPWNEQFF. Here the CDR3 DNA reads TGTGCCAGCAGCGTAGAAGTGAGAACCCCATGGAATGAGCAGTTCTTC.

The J gene is TRBJ1-2, the V gene TRBV30; the D is unclear. Germline V gives CDR1 GTSNPN, CDR2 SVGIG (reference sequence). This CDR3 is 13 amino acids long. The V end lost 5 bases, the J end lost 8 bases, and 18 bases lay between the germline ends. The CDR3 nucleotides are TGTGCCTGGCATCCTCTCGGTCCTTGGGGCTACACCTTC. This sequence encodes CAWHPLGPWGYTF.

The chain employs TRBV5-1 and TRBJ2-7, with D possibly being TRBD2 (6 bases). The germline V gene encodes CDR1 SGHRS and CDR2 YFSETQ. Between the trimmed V and J ends, which lost 2 bases and 0 bases, there was a span of 12 bases. This CDR3 is built from 15 residues. CDR3: CASSLGTLSSYEQYF. The CDR3 nucleotides are TGCGCCAGCAGCTTAGGGACTTTAAGCTCCTACGAGCAGTACTTC.

The chain links TRBV9 to TRBJ1-1; TRBD1 agrees at 10 bases. The CDR3 totals 16 residues. Germline V lookup: CDR1 SGDLS, CDR2 YYNGEE. With V trimmed by 2 bases and J by 1 base, 5 bases remained unmatched. CDR3 sequence (DNA): TGTGCCAGCAGCGTCCAGACAGGGGGCCGGAACACTGAAGCTTTCTTT. Residues: CASSVQTGGRNTEAFF.

The chain employs TRBV5-4 and TRBJ2-1, with 10 bases that match TRBD2. The CDR3 runs 16 residues. In germline, CDR1 is SGHNT, CDR2 YYREEE (reference sequence). V gave up 0 bases and J gave up 8 bases; unmatched junction bases: 8. CDR3 sequence reads: CASSLDLAGVPDEQFF. The CDR3 DNA follows: TGTGCCAGCAGCTTGGATCTAGCGGGAGTCCCGGATGAGCAGTTCTTC. Using reference TRBV5-4 and TRBJ2-1 for the parts outside the CDR3, the full variable domain is ETGVTQSPTHLIKTRGQQVTLRCSSQSGHNTVSWYQQALGQGPQFIFQYYREEENGRGNFPPRFSGLQFPNYSSELNVNALELDDSALYLCASSLDLAGVPDEQFFGPGTRLTVL.

The chain employs TRBV7-2 and TRBJ2-2; perhaps TRBD2 as D (5 bases). Trimming stripped 2 bases from V and 3 bases from J, with 10 bases between. Per germline, CDR1 SGHTA and CDR2 FQGNSA. This CDR3 has 15 residues. CDR3: CASSLIGADTGELFF. The CDR3 DNA is TGTGCCAGCAGCTTAATCGGAGCGGACACCGGGGAGCTGTTTTTT.

The V call is TRBV7-9, the J call TRBJ1-3; maybe TRBD1 (5 bases). The V gene's germline CDR1 is SEHNR and CDR2 FQNEAQ (reference sequence). This CDR3 is 14 amino acids long. Trimming cost V 7 bases and J 4 bases, with 14 bases left between them. The CDR3 DNA reads TGTGCCAGCACCGACACAGGCGCCGGAAACACCATATATTTT. It encodes CASTDTGAGNTIYF.

The V call is TRBV10-3, the J call TRBJ2-7; 10 bases fit TRBD1. V trimming: 3 bases; J trimming: 5 bases; junction bases outside the gene matches: 7. CDR1 ENHRY and CDR2 SYGVKD come from the germline V gene. The CDR3 has 15 residues. CDR3 protein: CAISDRQGASHEQYF. DNA of the CDR3: TGTGCCATCAGTGACCGACAGGGGGCCAGCCACGAGCAGTACTTC.

This chain links TRBV29-1 with TRBJ2-2; the D gene is possibly TRBD1 (5 bases). V lost 7 bases and J 6 bases, leaving 12 bases between the germline ends. CDR1 SQVTM and CDR2 ANQGSEA come from the germline V gene. The CDR3 is made up of 12 amino acids. The CDR3 DNA is TGCAGCGCCGGACACGGAGCCGGGGAGCTGTTTTTT. Residues: CSAGHGAGELFF.

V and J are TRBV28 and TRBJ2-7, with 12 bases identical to TRBD2. Per the germline V gene, CDR1 is MDHEN and CDR2 is SYDVKM. With V trimmed by 5 bases and J by 6 bases, 8 bases remained unmatched. This CDR3 contains 15 residues. In DNA, the CDR3 is TGTGCCAGCAGTCCCCGACTAGCGGGAGTAGGCGAGCAGTACTTC. Protein sequence: CASSPRLAGVGEQYF.

J is TRBJ2-1 and V is TRBV6-5; TRBD2 aligns across 11 bases. The CDR3 is made up of 16 amino acids. With V trimmed by 0 bases and J by 4 bases, 2 bases remained unmatched. Germline V lookup: CDR1 MNHEY, CDR2 SVGAGI. The CDR3 protein is CASSYSGTSGYNEQFF. The CDR3 coding sequence is TGTGCCAGCAGTTACTCCGGGACTAGCGGTTACAATGAGCAGTTCTTC.

The chain couples TRBV6-5 to TRBJ1-2; D is unclear. The CDR3 has 15 amino acids. Between the trimmed V and J ends, which lost 5 bases and 5 bases, there was a span of 18 bases. The V gene's germline CDR1 is MNHEY and CDR2 SVGAGI. Here the CDR3 DNA reads TGTGCCAGCAGTACCCTGTTGGGCATTTCATATGGCTACACCTTC. Translation gives CASSTLLGISYGYTF.

The CDR3 coding sequence is TGTGCCAGCAGCTTGGGACAGGGATTTGACACCATATATTTT. It translates to CASSLGQGFDTIYF. The chain recombines TRBV5-6 with TRBJ1-3; 7 bases map to TRBD1. The CDR3 runs to 14 residues. CDR1 and CDR2 from the germline V gene are SGHDT and YYEEEE. With V trimmed by 0 bases and J by 8 bases, 5 bases remained unmatched.